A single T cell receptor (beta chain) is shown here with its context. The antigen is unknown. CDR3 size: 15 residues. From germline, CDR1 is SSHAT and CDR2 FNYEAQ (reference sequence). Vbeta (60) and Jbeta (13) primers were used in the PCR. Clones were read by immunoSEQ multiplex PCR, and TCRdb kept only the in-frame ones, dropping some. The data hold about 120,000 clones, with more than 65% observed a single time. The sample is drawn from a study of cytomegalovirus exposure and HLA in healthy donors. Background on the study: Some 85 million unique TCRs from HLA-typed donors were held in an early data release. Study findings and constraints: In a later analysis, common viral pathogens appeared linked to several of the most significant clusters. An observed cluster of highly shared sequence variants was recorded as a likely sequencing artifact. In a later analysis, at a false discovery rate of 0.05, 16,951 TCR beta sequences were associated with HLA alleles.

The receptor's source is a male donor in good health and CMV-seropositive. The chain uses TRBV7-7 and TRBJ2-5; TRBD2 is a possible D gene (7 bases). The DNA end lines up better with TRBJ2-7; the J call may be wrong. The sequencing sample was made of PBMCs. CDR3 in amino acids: CASSLLRGPSYEQYF. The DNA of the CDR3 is TGTGCCAGCAGCTTATTGCGGGGGCCGTCCTACGAGCAGTACTTC.